The 9 T cell receptor beta chains listed next were all sequenced from one sample in a study of blood T cell repertoires in COVID-19. The repertoire was sequenced with immunoSEQ multiplex PCR; TCRdb's copy has only in-frame clones and lacks some. The repertoire includes about 200,000 clones, 80% to 90% of them detected once, and 0.72% sits in the top ten. Source material: peripheral blood. All receptors derive from a man aged 35-49 years with acute or convalescent COVID-19.

The rearrangement uses TRBV5-8 and TRBJ2-7, with a possible D match to TRBD2 (6 bases). V was cut by 0 bases and J by 6 bases, with 10 bases left in between. This CDR3 is built from 13 residues. In germline, CDR1 is SGHTS, CDR2 YDEGEE. The CDR3 reads CASSLAVGGEQYF. DNA for the CDR3: TGTGCCAGCAGCTTGGCTGTCGGGGGCGAGCAGTACTTC.

This rearrangement joins TRBV6-4 to TRBJ1-1; 8 nucleotides line up with TRBD1. In germline, CDR1 is MRHNA, CDR2 SNTAGT. This CDR3 spans 15 amino acids. The trim removed 6 bases at V and 5 bases at J, leaving 11 bases unmatched. In DNA, the CDR3 is TGTGCCAGCAGGGCCGACAGGGGCCTGAGTACTGAAGCTTTCTTT. It specifies CASRADRGLSTEAFF.

This chain connects TRBV7-2 to TRBJ1-4, with 8 bases identical to TRBD1. In germline, CDR1 is SGHTA, CDR2 FQGNSA. There are 15 residues in the CDR3. V dropped 5 bases and J dropped 8; count of bases not matched to a gene: 10. This CDR3 reads CASSPRTGSDEKLFF. The DNA for the CDR3 is TGTGCCAGCAGCCCAAGGACAGGGAGCGACGAAAAACTGTTTTTT.

The V and J genes are TRBV27 and TRBJ2-7, with D possibly being TRBD1 (5 bases). Per the germline V gene, CDR1 is MNHEY and CDR2 is SMNVEV (reference sequence). V was shortened by 6 bases and J by 3 bases, with 18 bases between the two germline ends. CDR3 size: 15 residues. CDR3 amino acids: CASRKGILSHYEQYF. CDR3 bases: TGTGCCAGCAGAAAGGGGATCCTATCCCACTACGAGCAGTACTTC.

V usage is TRBV6-4 and J usage is TRBJ2-5, with 8 bases fitting TRBD1. This CDR3 region has 14 residues. The V and J ends lost 5 bases and 5 bases, in that order; junction bases with no gene match: 7. Germline V gene lookup returns CDR1 MRHNA and CDR2 SNTAGT. The CDR3 region is CASSKTGESETQYF. CDR3 bases: TGTGCCAGCAGTAAGACAGGGGAGAGCGAGACCCAGTACTTC.

The gene calls are TRBV13 and TRBJ2-5; TRBD2 agrees at 12 bases. Germline assignment: CDR1 PRHDT and CDR2 FYEKMQ (reference sequence). This CDR3 comprises 15 residues. Losses at the gene ends were 2 bases for V and 7 bases for J; bases not matched to a gene: 5. CDR3 DNA: TGTGCCAGCAGCTTATCCCCTAGCGGGAGGGGGACCCAGTACTTC. Protein product: CASSLSPSGRGTQYF. Variable domain in full (rest from reference TRBV13 and TRBJ2-5): AAGVIQSPRHLIKEKRETATLKCYPIPRHDTVYWYQQGPGQDPQFLISFYEKMQSDKGSIPDRFSAQQFSDYHSELNMSSLELGDSALYFCASSLSPSGRGTQYFGPGTRLLVL.

The CDR3 here is CASRPAGTGNTEAFF. Written as DNA, the CDR3 is TGTGCCAGCAGACCCGCCGGGACAGGGAACACTGAAGCTTTCTTT. The chain uses TRBV6-5 and TRBJ1-1; 8 bases line up with TRBD1. The CDR3 totals 15 residues. The germline V gene has CDR1 MNHEY and CDR2 SVGAGI. V lost 6 bases to trimming and J lost 1 base; unmatched junction nucleotides: 7.

This rearrangement joins TRBV6-2 or TRBV6-3 to TRBJ2-1, with TRBD2 identical over 7 bases. CDR1 is MNHEY and CDR2 is SVGEGT in the germline V gene. V gave up 2 bases and J gave up 5 bases; unmatched junction bases: 9. This CDR3 contains 16 residues. The CDR3 reads CASSYHQRGLNNEQFF. The CDR3 DNA follows: TGTGCCAGCAGTTACCACCAGCGGGGCCTCAACAATGAGCAGTTCTTC.

The rearrangement joins TRBV19 to TRBJ2-1; tentative D call: TRBD2 (6 bases). Trimming took 10 bases from V and 6 from J, leaving 13 bases between them. CDR1 and CDR2 from the germline V gene are LNHDA and SQIVND (reference sequence). This CDR3 is built from 12 residues. The CDR3 nucleotides read TGTGCCATGCGGGGCACCAGCAATGAGCAGTTCTTC. Translating it yields CAMRGTSNEQFF.